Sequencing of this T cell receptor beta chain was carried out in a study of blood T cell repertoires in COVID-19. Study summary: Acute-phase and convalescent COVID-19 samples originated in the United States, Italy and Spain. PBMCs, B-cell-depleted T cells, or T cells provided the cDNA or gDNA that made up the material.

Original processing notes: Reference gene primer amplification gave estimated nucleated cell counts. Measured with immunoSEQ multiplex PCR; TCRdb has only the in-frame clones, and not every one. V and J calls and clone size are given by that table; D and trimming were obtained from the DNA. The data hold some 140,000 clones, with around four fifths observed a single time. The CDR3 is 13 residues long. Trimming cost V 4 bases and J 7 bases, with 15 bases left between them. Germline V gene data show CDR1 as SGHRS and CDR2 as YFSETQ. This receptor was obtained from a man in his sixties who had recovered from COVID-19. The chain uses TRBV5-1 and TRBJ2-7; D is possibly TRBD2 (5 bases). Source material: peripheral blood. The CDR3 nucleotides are TGCGCCAGCAGCGTGGACGGGATGGGAGAGCAGTACTTC. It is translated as CASSVDGMGEQYF. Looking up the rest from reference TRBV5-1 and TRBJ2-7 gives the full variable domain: KAGVTQTPRYLIKTRGQQVTLSCSPISGHRSVSWYQQTPGQGLQFLFEYFSETQRNKGNFPGRFSGRQFSNSRSEMNVSTLELGDSALYLCASSVDGMGEQYFGPGTRLTVT.